The 4 T cell receptor beta chains listed next were all sequenced from one sample in a study of T cell repertoires in cytomegalovirus infection. What these receptors recognize is not known. MiXCR, applied by TCRdb to the reads, yields one record per CDR3 protein. The sample holds around 300,000 distinct CDR3 sequences, roughly a fifth seen once. The source was cultured PBMCs, collected from culture after CMV antigen stimulation. Receptors originate from a human donor in good health (CMV status not recorded). Some clones in this sample may be carry-over from other donors' samples.

V usage is TRBV4-3 and J usage is TRBJ2-1, with D unresolved. V dropped 1 base and J dropped 4 bases, with 11 bases sitting between them. The germline CDR1 and CDR2 sequences are LGHNA and YSLEER. The CDR3 is 15 residues long. The CDR3 is CASSQVGFGYNEQFF. The CDR3 nucleotides read TGCGCCAGCAGCCAAGTGGGATTCGGGTACAATGAGCAGTTCTTC.

This sequence joins TRBV7-8 and TRBJ1-5; D unclear. The length of the CDR3 is 16 residues. CDR1 and CDR2 from the germline V gene are SGHVS and FQNEAQ. V lost 2 bases to trimming and J lost 4 bases, with 15 bases between them. DNA for the CDR3: TGTGCCAGCAGCTTAAGGGTGTGGGAGCTAAATCAGCCCCAGCATTTT. It translates to CASSLRVWELNQPQHF.

The J gene is TRBJ1-6, the V gene TRBV5-8; D is possibly TRBD1 (5 bases). Trimming took 4 bases from V and 6 from J, leaving 14 bases between them. The CDR3 is made up of 15 amino acids. The V gene's germline CDR1 is SGHTS and CDR2 YDEGEE. CDR3 DNA: TGTGCCAGCAGCCTCCGGGACGGCCTTAATTCACCCCTCCACTTT. Translation: CASSLRDGLNSPLHF.

This clonotype was observed at least ten times. The chain has TRBV7-6 and TRBJ1-3, with TRBD1 matching 8 bases. The V gene's germline CDR1 is SGHVS and CDR2 FNYEAQ. This CDR3 has 16 amino acids. V gave up 5 bases and J gave up 0 bases; unmatched junction bases: 6. The CDR3 is CASSPRQGYSGNTIYF. CDR3 in DNA: TGTGCCAGCAGCCCGAGACAGGGGTACTCTGGAAACACCATATATTTT.